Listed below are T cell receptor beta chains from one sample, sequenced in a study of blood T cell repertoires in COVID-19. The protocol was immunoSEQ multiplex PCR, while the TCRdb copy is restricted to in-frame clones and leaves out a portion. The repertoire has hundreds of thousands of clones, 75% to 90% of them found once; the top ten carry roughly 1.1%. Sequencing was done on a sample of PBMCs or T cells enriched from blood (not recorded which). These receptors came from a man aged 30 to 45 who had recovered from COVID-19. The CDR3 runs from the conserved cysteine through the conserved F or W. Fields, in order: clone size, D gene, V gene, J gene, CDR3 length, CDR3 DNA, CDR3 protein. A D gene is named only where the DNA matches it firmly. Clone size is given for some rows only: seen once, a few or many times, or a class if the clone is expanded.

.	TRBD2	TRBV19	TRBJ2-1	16	TGTGCCAGTGCTTTAGCGGGAGGCCTGATCTACAATGAGCAGTTCTTC	CASALAGGLIYNEQFF
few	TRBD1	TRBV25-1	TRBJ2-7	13	TGTGCCAGCAAAGGGACAGGCTCCTACGAGCAGTACTTC	CASKGTGSYEQYF
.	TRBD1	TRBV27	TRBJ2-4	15	TGTGCCAGCAGTTCCGGCGACAGGGGACGAGACATTCAGTACTTC	CASSSGDRGRDIQYF
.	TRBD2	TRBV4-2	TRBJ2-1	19	TGTGCCAGCAGCCAAGATAGCCTAGCGGGAGCGGGCTCCTACAATGAGCAGTTCTTC	CASSQDSLAGAGSYNEQFF
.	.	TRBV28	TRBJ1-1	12	TGTGCCAGCAGCTCGGGAAGGATTGAAGCTTTCTTT	CASSSGRIEAFF
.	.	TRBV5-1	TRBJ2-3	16	TGCGCCAGCAGCTTGGCCAGACCTGACTACACAGATACGCAGTATTTT	CASSLARPDYTDTQYF
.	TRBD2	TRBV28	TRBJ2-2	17	TGTGCCAGCAGTACTGGACTAGCGGGAGTTGGCACCGGGGAGCTGTTTTTT	CASSTGLAGVGTGELFF
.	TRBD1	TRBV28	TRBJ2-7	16	TGTGCCAGCAGTTTACCAGACAGGGAGTTTAGAGACGAGCAGTACTTC	CASSLPDREFRDEQYF
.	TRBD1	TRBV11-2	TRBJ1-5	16	TGTGCCAGCAGCATCGGGACAGGGGGCTCTTCGCAGCCCCAGCATTTT	CASSIGTGGSSQPQHF
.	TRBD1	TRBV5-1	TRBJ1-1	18	TGCGCCAGCAAGCCAATGGAGAAGGGGGCAGGGGTATACACTGAAGCTTTCTTT	CASKPMEKGAGVYTEAFF
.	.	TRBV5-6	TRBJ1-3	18	TGTGCCAGCAGCGTAACCGCGGACAGAAGACTCTCTGGAAACACCATATATTTT	CASSVTADRRLSGNTIYF
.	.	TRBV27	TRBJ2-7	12	TGTGCCAGCAGTCGGAGTGCGTCTGAGCAGTACTTC	CASSRSASEQYF
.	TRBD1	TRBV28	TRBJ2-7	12	TGTGCCAGCAGGACAGGGGGCCGCGAGCAGTACTTC	CASRTGGREQYF
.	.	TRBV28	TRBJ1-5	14	TGTGCCAGCAGTAAATCGGGGGGTCGACAGCCCCAGCATTTT	CASSKSGGRQPQHF
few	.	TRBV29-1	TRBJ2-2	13	TGCAGCGTTGGAAGCGCGAACACCGGGGAGCTGTTTTTT	CSVGSANTGELFF
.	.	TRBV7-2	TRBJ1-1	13	TGTGCCAGCAGCTTAATCTCGAACACTGAAGCTTTCTTT	CASSLISNTEAFF
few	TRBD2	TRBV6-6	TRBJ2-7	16	TGTGCCAGCAGCCTTACCGGGACTAGCGGCTCCTACGAGCAGTACTTC	CASSLTGTSGSYEQYF
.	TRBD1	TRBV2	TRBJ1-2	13	TGTGCCAGCACCGGGACAGGGAGCTATGGCTACACCTTC	CASTGTGSYGYTF
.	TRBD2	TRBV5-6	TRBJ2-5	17	TGTGCCAGCAGCTTAGAACTAGCGGGATCCGCACAAGAGACCCAGTACTTC	CASSLELAGSAQETQYF
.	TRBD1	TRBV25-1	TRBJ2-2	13	TGTGCCAGCAGTGGACAGGGTAACGGGGAGCTGTTTTTT	CASSGQGNGELFF
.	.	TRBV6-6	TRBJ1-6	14	TGTGCCAGCAGGCCCGGGAAAAATAATTCACCCCTCCACTTT	CASRPGKNNSPLHF
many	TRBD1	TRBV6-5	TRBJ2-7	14	TGTGCCAGCAGTTACTCGAAGGGGGCCCACGAGCAGTACTTC	CASSYSKGAHEQYF
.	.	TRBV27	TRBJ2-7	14	TGTGCCAGCAGTTTATCATCCAGGCCCTACGAGCAGTACTTC	CASSLSSRPYEQYF
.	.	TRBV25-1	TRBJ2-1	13	TGTGCCAGCAGAAAGGAGGTCTACAATGAGCAGTTCTTC	CASRKEVYNEQFF
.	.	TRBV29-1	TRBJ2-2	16	TGCAGCGTAGTAACCCAGGACATCGCGAACACCGGGGAGCTGTTTTTT	CSVVTQDIANTGELFF
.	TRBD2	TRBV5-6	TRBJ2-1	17	TGTGCCAGCAGTCCACCGGGACTAGCGGGAAGCTACAATGAGCAGTTCTTC	CASSPPGLAGSYNEQFF
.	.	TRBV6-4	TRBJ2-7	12	TGTGCCAGCAGTGATCTTCCCTACGAGCAGTACTTC	CASSDLPYEQYF
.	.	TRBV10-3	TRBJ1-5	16	TGTGCCATCAGTGAGACAGGGTCTGCCCTTGATCAGCCCCAGCATTTT	CAISETGSALDQPQHF
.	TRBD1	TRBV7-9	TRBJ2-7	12	TGTGCCAGCAGCGAGACAGGGGGCGAGCAGTACTTC	CASSETGGEQYF
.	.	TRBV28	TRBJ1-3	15	TGTGCCAGCAGTTCGACCGCGGCGGGCGGAAACACCATATATTTT	CASSSTAAGGNTIYF
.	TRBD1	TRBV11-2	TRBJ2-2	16	TGTGCCAGCAGCCTCCACGGGACAGGGGTAACCGGGGAGCTGTTTTTT	CASSLHGTGVTGELFF
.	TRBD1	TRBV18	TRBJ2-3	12	TGTGCCAGCTCCCCAACAGGGGTTGAGCAGTATTTT	CASSPTGVEQYF
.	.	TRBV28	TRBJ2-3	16	TGTGCCAGCAGTTTAGCAAGCAGGGTCAAGACAGATACGCAGTATTTT	CASSLASRVKTDTQYF
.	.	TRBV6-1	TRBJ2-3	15	TGTGCCAGCAGTGAAGCGTGGCGGGGTACAGATACGCAGTATTTT	CASSEAWRGTDTQYF
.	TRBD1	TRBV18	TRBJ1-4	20	TGTGCCAGCTCGCGATTTCTTTCGGGACAGGGGCCTACAACTAATGAAAAACTGTTTTTT	CASSRFLSGQGPTTNEKLFF
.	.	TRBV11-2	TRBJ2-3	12	TGTGCCAGCAGCTTCAGTACGGATACGCAGTATTTT	CASSFSTDTQYF
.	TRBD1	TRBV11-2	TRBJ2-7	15	TGTGCCAGCAGCTTCCACCGGGGACAGGTGGGCGAGCAGTACTTC	CASSFHRGQVGEQYF
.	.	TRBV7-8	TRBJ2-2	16	TGTGCCAGCAGTTTGGGGCGGACCTCGAACACCGGGGAGCTGTTTTTT	CASSLGRTSNTGELFF
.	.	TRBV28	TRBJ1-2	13	TGTGCCAGCAGTTCTCGGGTTGTCCATGGCTACACCTTC	CASSSRVVHGYTF
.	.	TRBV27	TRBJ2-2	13	TGTGCCAGCAGTTTATATTCTTCCGGGGAGCTGTTTTTT	CASSLYSSGELFF
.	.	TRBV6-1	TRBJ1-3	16	TGTGCCAGCAGTGGGGGCCCTCTCGGCCCTGGAAACACCATATATTTT	CASSGGPLGPGNTIYF
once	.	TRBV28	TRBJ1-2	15	TGTGCCAGCAGTTTACCCGACAGGAACCTTTATGGCTACACCTTC	CASSLPDRNLYGYTF
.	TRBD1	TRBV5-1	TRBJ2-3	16	TGCGCCAGCAGCTTGGTGGGACAGGTGAACACAGATACGCAGTATTTT	CASSLVGQVNTDTQYF
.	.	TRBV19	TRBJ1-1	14	TGTGCCAGTAGTACGGACAACATGAACACTGAAGCTTTCTTT	CASSTDNMNTEAFF
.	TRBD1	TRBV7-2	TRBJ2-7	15	TGTGCCAGCAGCTTAGCGGCCGGGACAGGGTACGAGCAGTACTTC	CASSLAAGTGYEQYF
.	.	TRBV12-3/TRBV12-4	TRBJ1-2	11	TGTGCCAGCAGTTTTGCAGGCGGCTACACCTTC	CASSFAGGYTF
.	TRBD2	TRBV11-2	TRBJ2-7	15	TGTGCCAGCAGTTCCACGGTAGCGGGAACCTACGAGCAGTACTTC	CASSSTVAGTYEQYF
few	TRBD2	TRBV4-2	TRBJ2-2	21	TGTGCCAGCAGCCAAGACATGGGACTAGCGGGAGGGCCATCGAACACCGGGGAGCTGTTTTTT	CASSQDMGLAGGPSNTGELFF
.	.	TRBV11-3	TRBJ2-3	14	TGTGCCAGCAGCCCGCAGGGTATTGCAGATACGCAGTATTTT	CASSPQGIADTQYF
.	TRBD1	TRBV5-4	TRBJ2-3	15	TGTGCCAGCAGCTTGGACAGGGGGGACACAGATACGCAGTATTTT	CASSLDRGDTDTQYF
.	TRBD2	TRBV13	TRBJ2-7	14	TGTGCCAGCAGCACTAGCGGGAGAGGTGACGAGCAGTACTTC	CASSTSGRGDEQYF
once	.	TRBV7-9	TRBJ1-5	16	TGTGCCAGCAGCTTGTCCGGGGGGCGCGTCAATCAGCCCCAGCATTTT	CASSLSGGRVNQPQHF
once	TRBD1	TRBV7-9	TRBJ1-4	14	TGTGCCAGCAGCCCAGGGACAGGGGCGGAAAAACTGTTTTTT	CASSPGTGAEKLFF
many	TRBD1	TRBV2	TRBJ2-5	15	TGTGCCAGCAGCGCCGGGACAGTTGAGTTCGGGACCCAGTACTTC	CASSAGTVEFGTQYF
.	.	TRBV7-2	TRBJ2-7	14	TGTGCCAGCAGCAAGCCGGTCTCCGCCTACGAGCAGTACTTC	CASSKPVSAYEQYF
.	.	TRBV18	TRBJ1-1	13	TGTGCCAGCTCAGATCAGTCCAACACTGAAGCTTTCTTT	CASSDQSNTEAFF
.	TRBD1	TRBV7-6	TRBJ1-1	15	TGTGCCAGCAGCTCCACGACAGGGAGGTATGGTGAAGCTTTCTTT	CASSSTTGRYGEAFF